The 20 T cell receptor beta chains in this list originate from one sample, sequenced in a study of blood T cell repertoires in COVID-19. Profiling relied on immunoSEQ multiplex PCR, and the TCRdb table lists in-frame clones only, not all of them. Of nearly 250,000 clones detected, around 90% appear once; the ten largest clones hold around 1%. Sequencing used PBMCs or T cells enriched from blood (not recorded which). These receptor sequences come from a man aged 45-65 years who had been exposed to COVID-19.

Points on this clone: Other DNA sequences in this specimen translate into the identical CDR3. The chain couples TRBV5-1 to TRBJ1-4; 7 nucleotides line up with TRBD1. The CDR3 has 14 amino acids. Germline trimming cut 0 bases from V and 4 bases from J; bases unmatched to any gene: 0. Germline CDR1 reads SGHRS; CDR2 reads YFSETQ. CDR3 sequence reads: CASSLGQGNEKLFF. DNA for the CDR3: TGCGCCAGCAGCTTGGGACAGGGTAATGAAAAACTGTTTTTT.

This clone was recorded only once. This chain links TRBV2 with TRBJ1-3; perhaps TRBD1 as D (6 bases). CDR1 is SNHLY, CDR2 FYNNEI, per germline. Trimming cost V 7 bases and J 3 bases, with 10 bases left between them. The length of the CDR3 is 13 residues. The CDR3: CASKETGGNTIYF. In DNA form, the CDR3 reads TGTGCCAGCAAGGAGACAGGTGGAAACACCATATATTTT.

The chain links TRBV28 to TRBJ2-5, with D possibly TRBD1 on 5 matching bases. V was trimmed by 10 bases and J by 5 bases, leaving 20 bases between them. The CDR3 contains 14 residues. The V gene's germline CDR1 is MDHEN and CDR2 SYDVKM. CDR3 loop: CATSEPQGAETQYF. DNA of the CDR3: TGTGCCACCTCCGAACCCCAGGGTGCGGAGACCCAGTACTTC.

This clone was recorded once. The chain recombines TRBV14 with TRBJ2-2; perhaps TRBD1 as D (5 bases). Germline V CDR1 and CDR2: SGHDN, FVKESK. V shed 0 bases and J shed 6 bases, with 14 bases lying between them. CDR3 length: 16 amino acids. CDR3 nucleotide sequence: TGTGCCAGCAGCCAAGACTGGGGCCTGTCGTCCGGGGAGCTGTTTTTT. Translated, it gives CASSQDWGLSSGELFF.

The chain links TRBV5-1 to TRBJ1-1; TRBD1 is a possible D gene (5 bases). Trimming took off 3 bases at V and 4 bases at J, with 10 bases between the two ends. The germline gives CDR1 SGHRS, CDR2 YFSETQ. The length of the CDR3 is 13 residues. CDR3: CASSSGHRTEAFF. DNA for the CDR3: TGCGCCAGCAGCTCAGGACACCGCACTGAAGCTTTCTTT.

V usage is TRBV18 and J usage is TRBJ2-7; 11 bases fit TRBD1. V was pared by 3 bases and J by 6 bases, with 7 bases of the junction left unmatched. The CDR3 consists of 15 residues. Germline V gives CDR1 KGHSH, CDR2 LQKENI. Here the CDR3 reads CASSPLSDRGLEQYF. The CDR3, as DNA: TGTGCCAGCTCACCCCTGTCGGACAGGGGGCTCGAGCAGTACTTC.

The chain joins TRBV6-5 to TRBJ1-2; D uncertain. This CDR3 spans 16 amino acids. Per germline, CDR1 MNHEY and CDR2 SVGAGI. Trimming shortened V by 0 bases and J by 3 bases, and 14 bases separated the two germline ends. DNA of the CDR3: TGTGCCAGCAGTTACTCGACCCTGGCAGGCGACTATGGCTACACCTTC. It codes for CASSYSTLAGDYGYTF.

This clone showed up just a few times. The chain recombines TRBV11-2 with TRBJ1-3; D is possibly TRBD1 (6 bases). Per the germline V gene, CDR1 is SGHAT and CDR2 is FQNNGV. The germline V and J ends were trimmed by 5 bases and 2 bases, with 19 bases remaining between them. The CDR3 has 17 amino acids. The CDR3 nucleotides read TGTGCCAGCAGCCCCATTACAGGGCGGCGGGCTGGAAACACCATATATTTT. Its translation is CASSPITGRRAGNTIYF. The whole variable domain, filled in from reference TRBV11-2 and TRBJ1-3, reads EAGVAQSPRYKIIEKRQSVAFWCNPISGHATLYWYQQILGQGPKLLIQFQNNGVVDDSQLPKDRFSAERLKGVDSTLKIQPAKLEDSAVYLCASSPITGRRAGNTIYFGEGSWLTVV.

The CDR3 sequence is CASSESWRSNEQFF. The CDR3 DNA sequence: TGCGCCAGCAGTGAGTCTTGGCGGAGCAATGAGCAGTTCTTC. This chain connects TRBV10-1 to TRBJ2-1; D not resolved. V was clipped by 0 bases and J by 6 bases, with 9 bases between them. Germline V gene data show CDR1 as WNHNN and CDR2 as SYGVQD (reference sequence). The CDR3 has 14 residues.

This rearrangement joins TRBV5-1 to TRBJ1-1; no reliable D call. V was clipped by 3 bases and J by 2 bases, with 17 bases between them. The CDR3 has 16 amino acids. Looked up from germline, CDR1 is SGHRS and CDR2 is YFSETQ. The CDR3 sequence: CASSSGVGRPNTEAFF. The CDR3 nucleotides are TGCGCCAGCAGCTCCGGGGTGGGAAGGCCAAACACTGAAGCTTTCTTT.

The chain links TRBV18 to TRBJ2-1; D remains ambiguous. The CDR3 has 16 amino acids. V was cut by 0 bases and J by 0 bases, with 9 bases left in between. Germline V CDR1 and CDR2: KGHSH, LQKENI. The CDR3 protein is CASSPPRLSSYNEQFF. The CDR3, as DNA: TGTGCCAGCTCACCACCGAGGCTTAGCTCCTACAATGAGCAGTTCTTC.

The rearrangement uses TRBV6-5 and TRBJ1-1; tentative D call: TRBD1 (5 bases). This CDR3 region has 13 residues. V was pared by 5 bases and J by 4 bases, with 11 bases between. Germline values: CDR1 MNHEY, CDR2 SVGAGI. In DNA, the CDR3 is TGTGCCAGCAGTCCAACAGGTAGCACTGAAGCTTTCTTT. Translating gives CASSPTGSTEAFF.

The V call is TRBV10-3, the J call TRBJ1-5; 7 nucleotides line up with TRBD1. This CDR3 has 18 residues. Germline assignment: CDR1 ENHRY and CDR2 SYGVKD. V was pared by 2 bases and J by 3 bases, with 13 bases of the junction left unmatched. In DNA form, the CDR3 reads TGTGCCATCAGTGAGGGCACAGGGGCCACCATCGACAATCAGCCCCAGCATTTT. It is translated as CAISEGTGATIDNQPQHF.

In DNA, the CDR3 is TGTGCCAGCAGCGTAGCACCCAGCGGACTCCAGGGAGGAAACATTCAGTACTTC. It specifies CASSVAPSGLQGGNIQYF. The chain carries TRBV9 and TRBJ2-4; possible D gene TRBD2, 6 bases. Germline V gives CDR1 SGDLS, CDR2 YYNGEE. Trimming took 0 bases from V and 6 from J, leaving 22 bases between them. There are 18 residues in the CDR3.

The gene calls are TRBV30 and TRBJ1-4, with 7 bases that match TRBD1. The CDR3 has 12 amino acids. Germline lookup yields CDR1 GTSNPN and CDR2 SVGIG (reference sequence). The junction had 1 base not matched to a gene; V was cut back by 1 base and J by 8 bases. The DNA for the CDR3 is TGTGCCTGGAGTGACAGGGGAGAAAAACTGTTTTTT. It yields the protein CAWSDRGEKLFF. Complete variable domain (other parts from reference TRBV30 and TRBJ1-4): SQTIHQWPATLVQPVGSPLSLECTVEGTSNPNLYWYRQAAGRGLQLLFYSVGIGQISSEVPQNLSASRPQDRQFILSSKKLLLSDSGFYLCAWSDRGEKLFFGSGTQLSVL.

The V gene is TRBV28, the J gene TRBJ1-6; tentative D call: TRBD1 (5 bases). The germline CDR1 and CDR2 sequences are MDHEN and SYDVKM. Trimming removed 11 bases at V and 0 bases at J, with 20 bases between. The length of the CDR3 is 17 residues. CDR3 coding DNA: TGTGCCGGGGGGAGGCGGGGCTCAGGCTCCTATAATTCACCCCTCCACTTT. It is translated as CAGGRRGSGSYNSPLHF.

The genes are TRBV2 and TRBJ1-5; D call uncertain. V lost 5 bases and J 6 bases, leaving 8 bases between the germline ends. Germline loops: CDR1 SNHLY, CDR2 FYNNEI. The CDR3 loop spans 12 amino acids. As DNA, the CDR3 is TGTGCCAGCAGTCTCGAGTCTCAGCCCCAGCATTTT. Translation gives CASSLESQPQHF.

V is TRBV25-1 and J is TRBJ1-1; possibly TRBD1 for D (6 bases). Trimming shortened V by 3 bases and J by 1 base, and 12 bases separated the two germline ends. Germline CDR1 and CDR2: MGHDK and SYGVNS. The CDR3 is 15 amino acids. The CDR3 DNA reads TGTGCCAGCAGTGACCCCGGCAGGGGGAACACTGAAGCTTTCTTT. Translated: CASSDPGRGNTEAFF.

V usage is TRBV5-1 and J usage is TRBJ2-3; possible D gene TRBD1, 9 bases. The germline CDR1 and CDR2 sequences are SGHRS and YFSETQ. The CDR3 consists of 17 residues. V dropped 0 bases and J dropped 3 bases, with 17 bases sitting between them. The DNA of the CDR3 is TGCGCCAGCAGCTTGGGGGTAGCGGGACAGGGAACAGATACGCAGTATTTT. This encodes CASSLGVAGQGTDTQYF.

The V and J genes are TRBV5-6 and TRBJ2-7; tentative D call: TRBD2 (5 bases). CDR1 and CDR2 (germline): SGHDT, YYEEEE. This CDR3 is 14 amino acids long. Between the trimmed V and J ends, which lost 6 bases and 0 bases, there was a span of 13 bases. The CDR3 nucleotides read TGTGCCAGCAAACTAGGACGGAGCTCCTACGAGCAGTACTTC. The encoded protein is CASKLGRSSYEQYF.